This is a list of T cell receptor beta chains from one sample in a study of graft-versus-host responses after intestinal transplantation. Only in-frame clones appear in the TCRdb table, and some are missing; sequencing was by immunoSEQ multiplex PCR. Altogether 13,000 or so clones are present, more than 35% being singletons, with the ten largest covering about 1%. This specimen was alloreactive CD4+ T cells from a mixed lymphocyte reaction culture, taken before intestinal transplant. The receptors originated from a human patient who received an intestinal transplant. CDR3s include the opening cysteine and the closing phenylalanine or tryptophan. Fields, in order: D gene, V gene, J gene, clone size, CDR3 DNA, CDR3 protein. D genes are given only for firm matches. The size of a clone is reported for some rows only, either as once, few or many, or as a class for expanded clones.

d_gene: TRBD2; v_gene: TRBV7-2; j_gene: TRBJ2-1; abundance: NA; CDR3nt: TGTGCCAGCAGCTTAGTCCCTAGCGGGGGGGCCGGGGATGAGCAGTTCTTC; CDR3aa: CASSLVPSGGAGDEQFF
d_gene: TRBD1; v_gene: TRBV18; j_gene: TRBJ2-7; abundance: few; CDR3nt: TGTGCCAGCTCACCGACAGGGGGCGTCGAGCAGTACTTC; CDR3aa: CASSPTGGVEQYF
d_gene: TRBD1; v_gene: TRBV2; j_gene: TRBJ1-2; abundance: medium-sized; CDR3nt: TGTGCCAGCCGTAACCCAGGGGGGATAATTGGCTACACCTTC; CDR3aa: CASRNPGGIIGYTF
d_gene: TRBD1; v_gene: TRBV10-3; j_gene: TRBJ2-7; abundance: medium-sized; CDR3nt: TGTGCCACCCGGCCCCGTGTGAACCGGGACAGGGGAGCCTACGAGCAGTACTTC; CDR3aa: CATRPRVNRDRGAYEQYF
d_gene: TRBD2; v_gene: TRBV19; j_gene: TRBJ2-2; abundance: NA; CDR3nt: TGTGCCAGTAATGCGGGGGTGAGGACCGGGGAGCTGTTTTTT; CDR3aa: CASNAGVRTGELFF
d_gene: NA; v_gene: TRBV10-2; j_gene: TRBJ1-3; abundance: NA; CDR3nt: TGCGCCAGCAGTCCGGGCCCAGGGGCTGGAAACACCATATATTTT; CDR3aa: CASSPGPGAGNTIYF
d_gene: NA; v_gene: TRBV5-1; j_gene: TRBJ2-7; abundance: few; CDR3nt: TGCGCCAGCAGCTCCGGGTTTAACCCGACCCCCTACGAGCAGTACTTC; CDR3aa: CASSSGFNPTPYEQYF
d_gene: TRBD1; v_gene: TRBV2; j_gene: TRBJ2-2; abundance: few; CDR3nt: TGTGCCAGCGGGTCGAGGACAGGGAACACCGGGGAGCTGTTTTTT; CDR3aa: CASGSRTGNTGELFF
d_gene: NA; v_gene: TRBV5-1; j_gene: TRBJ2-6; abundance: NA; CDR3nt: TGCGCCAGCAGCTTGTTTGCAGGGGTCAACGTCCTGACTTTC; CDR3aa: CASSLFAGVNVLTF
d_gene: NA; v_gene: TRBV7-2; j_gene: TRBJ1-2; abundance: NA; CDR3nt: TGTGCCAGCAGCTTAGTTACGGGGATCTATGGCTACACCTTC; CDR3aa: CASSLVTGIYGYTF
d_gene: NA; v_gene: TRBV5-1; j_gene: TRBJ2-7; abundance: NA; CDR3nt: TGCGCCAGCAGCTTGAATCTACAGGGTAAAGGGGCCAACTCCTACGAGCAGTACTTC; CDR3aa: CASSLNLQGKGANSYEQYF
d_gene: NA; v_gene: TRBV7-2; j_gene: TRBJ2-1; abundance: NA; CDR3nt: TGTGCCAGCAGCCCCGCGGGCGGGTGGAAGCAGTTCTTC; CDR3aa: CASSPAGGWKQFF
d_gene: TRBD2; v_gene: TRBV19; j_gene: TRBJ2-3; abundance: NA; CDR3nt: TGTGCCAGTAGTATATCGCGGGGGGGCTGGGATACGCAGTATTTT; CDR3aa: CASSISRGGWDTQYF
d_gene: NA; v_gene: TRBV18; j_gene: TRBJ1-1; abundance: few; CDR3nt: TGTGCCAGCTCAAGACAGCTTATGAATGATGGCACTGAAGCTTTCTTT; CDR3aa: CASSRQLMNDGTEAFF
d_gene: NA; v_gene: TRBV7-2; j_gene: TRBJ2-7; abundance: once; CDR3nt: TGTGCCAGCAGCTTCGGACAAATCGACTCCTACGAGCAGTACTTC; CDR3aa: CASSFGQIDSYEQYF
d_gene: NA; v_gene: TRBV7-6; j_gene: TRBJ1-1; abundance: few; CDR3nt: TGTGCCACCAGCCCGACGAGGGGAGGCACTGAAGCTTTCTTT; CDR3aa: CATSPTRGGTEAFF
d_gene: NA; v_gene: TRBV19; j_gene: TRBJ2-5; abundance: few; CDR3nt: TGTGCCAGTAGTATCTCCTTCAGGCCCCAAGAGACCCAGTACTTC; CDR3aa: CASSISFRPQETQYF